The clone carrying this TCR beta chain was observed at least ten times. Between the trimmed V and J ends, which lost 7 bases and 1 base, there was a span of 16 bases. This CDR3 region has 14 residues. Germline CDR1 reads SQVTM; CDR2 reads ANQGSEA. The data stem from a study of early T cells in non-severe SARS-CoV-2 infection. Study information: Chains were unpaired, as sequencing was done on bulk RNA from unsorted whole blood.

Each CDR3 protein is one row after TCRdb ran MiXCR on the 5' RACE reads. The sample contains about 83,000 distinct CDR3 sequences, over 13% of which appear only once. Sequencing input: whole blood. The chain has TRBV29-1 and TRBJ1-1; tentatively, D is TRBD1 (5 bases). The receptor's source is an adult who was a healthcare worker with PCR-confirmed SARS-CoV-2 infection or an uninfected control (not recorded which). The CDR3 here is CSASSRGTNTEAFF. In nucleotides, the CDR3 is TGCAGCGCCTCAAGTCGGGGGACGAACACTGAAGCTTTCTTT.